This T cell receptor beta chain was sequenced during a study of shared clonotypes between healthy human individuals. It was across several immunoSEQ plates that each subset's genomic DNA was evenly split. Repertoires were generated with immunoSEQ multiplex PCR, while TCRdb's copy carries only in-frame clones and drops some. Of about 2 million clones detected, roughly 95% appear once; the ten largest clones hold 0.85% to 1.2%. Trimming pared 0 bases from V and 5 bases from J, leaving 17 bases between. CDR1 and CDR2 from the germline V gene are LGHNA and YSLEER. The CDR3 runs 16 residues. In the naive CD8 group, cells lacked CD45RO and were positively selected for CCR7, so terminally differentiated effector memory CD45RA+ cells were left out.

The chain combines TRBV4-3 with TRBJ2-7; D is unresolved. This clonotype originated in a man in his late teens or twenties in good health. The sample taken for sequencing was naive CD8+ T cells sorted from blood. The CDR3 coding sequence is TGCGCCAGCAGCCAAGATACCCGCACCCCACCCAACGAGCAGTACTTC. Amino acid sequence: CASSQDTRTPPNEQYF.